A single sample is the source of the 27 T cell receptor beta chains below, sequenced in a study of cytomegalovirus exposure and HLA in healthy donors. Primers for the PCR totalled 60 Vbeta and 13 Jbeta. TCRdb's table, derived via immunoSEQ multiplex PCR, lists solely in-frame clones and lacks some. Here the sample spans some 190,000 clones, 80% being singletons. The sample taken for sequencing was PBMCs. The receptors were gathered from a woman aged 25 to 45 in good health and CMV-seronegative.

The chain uses TRBV6-5 and TRBJ1-2; no firm D call. Trimming cost V 3 bases and J 2 bases, with 10 bases left between them. This CDR3 contains 14 residues. Germline loops: CDR1 MNHEY, CDR2 SVGAGI. CDR3 DNA sequence: TGTGCCAGCAGTTATACGGGAATAAACTATGGCTACACCTTC. This sequence encodes CASSYTGINYGYTF.

This clone was detected only once. The rearrangement links TRBV7-9 to TRBJ2-7, with 10 bases that match TRBD1. This CDR3 is 16 amino acids long. CDR1 is SEHNR, CDR2 FQNEAQ, per germline (reference sequence). V lost 5 bases to trimming and J lost 0 bases; unmatched junction nucleotides: 7. The CDR3 is CASSPVGDRGSYEQYF. The DNA of the CDR3 is TGTGCCAGCAGCCCGGTTGGGGACAGGGGCTCCTACGAGCAGTACTTC.

This clone came up a few times. The chain couples TRBV5-8 to TRBJ1-1; tentative D call: TRBD1 (5 bases). Trimming took 0 bases from V and 0 from J, leaving 15 bases between them. CDR1 SGHTS and CDR2 YDEGEE come from the germline V gene. This CDR3 is built from 17 residues. The CDR3 DNA reads as TGTGCCAGCAGCTTGGCCGGGACTGGCTTATTGAACACTGAAGCTTTCTTT. Its protein product is CASSLAGTGLLNTEAFF.

This clone showed up just once. The CDR3 sequence is CASTLGGLGETQYF. The CDR3 coding sequence is TGTGCCAGCACTCTGGGGGGTCTCGGAGAGACCCAGTACTTC. The rearrangement links TRBV7-9 to TRBJ2-5; the D gene is possibly TRBD2 (6 bases). CDR1 and CDR2 (germline): SEHNR, FQNEAQ (reference sequence). This CDR3 region has 14 residues. Trimming stripped 7 bases from V and 4 bases from J, with 16 bases between.

The chain couples TRBV6-5 to TRBJ2-5, with TRBD1 matching over 7 bases. After removal of 6 bases from V and 4 bases from J, the junction contained 11 bases not matched to a gene. Germline CDR1 MNHEY, CDR2 SVGAGI. The CDR3 contains 15 residues. The CDR3 DNA reads as TGTGCCAGCAGGCCAACGACAGGGTTGGGAGAGACCCAGTACTTC. The encoded protein is CASRPTTGLGETQYF.

This clone showed up just a few times. The gene calls are TRBV9 and TRBJ1-4, with D maybe TRBD1 (6 bases). CDR3 length equals 16 residues. V dropped 0 bases and J dropped 7 bases, with 16 bases sitting between them. Germline CDR1 reads SGDLS; CDR2 reads YYNGEE. CDR3 DNA: TGTGCCAGCAGCGTAGGACAGGTCCAATATAGTGAAAAACTGTTTTTT. Translation: CASSVGQVQYSEKLFF.

The CDR3, as DNA: TGTGCCAGTATTCCCGGCGGGTCCCGGGGTGAAAAACTGTTTTTT. Its translation: CASIPGGSRGEKLFF. The gene calls are TRBV19 and TRBJ1-4, with D uncertain. This CDR3 region has 15 residues. Germline values: CDR1 LNHDA, CDR2 SQIVND (reference sequence). V was trimmed by 7 bases and J by 7 bases, leaving 19 bases between them.

The chain recombines TRBV10-3 with TRBJ2-7; 9 nucleotides line up with TRBD1. Germline CDR1 and CDR2: ENHRY and SYGVKD. The CDR3 consists of 17 residues. The trim removed 3 bases at V and 0 bases at J, leaving 9 bases unmatched. In nucleotides, the CDR3 is TGTGCCATCAGTGAAGTAGGACAGGGGAAACTCTCCTACGAGCAGTACTTC. It codes for CAISEVGQGKLSYEQYF.

This clone was observed once. The chain combines TRBV14 with TRBJ1-1; 9 bases line up with TRBD1. Germline V gene lookup returns CDR1 SGHDN and CDR2 FVKESK. The CDR3 runs to 16 residues. After removal of 0 bases from V and 3 bases from J, the junction contained 5 bases not matched to a gene. The CDR3 DNA follows: TGTGCCAGCAGCCAAGAGGGAAACAGGGGGCACACTGAAGCTTTCTTT. This encodes CASSQEGNRGHTEAFF.

The V and J genes are TRBV5-4 and TRBJ2-1, with 10 bases that match TRBD1. This CDR3 is built from 16 residues. Per germline, CDR1 SGHNT and CDR2 YYREEE (reference sequence). Trimming took 0 bases from V and 6 from J; bases not matched to a gene: 6. The CDR3 DNA reads TGTGCCAGCAGCTTGGGGGGGCGACAGGGGGCCAATGAGCAGTTCTTC. As protein: CASSLGGRQGANEQFF.

The J gene is TRBJ1-1, the V gene TRBV6-1, with TRBD1 matching 7 bases. Per germline, CDR1 MNHNS and CDR2 SASEGT. Trimming took 2 bases from V and 9 from J; bases not matched to a gene: 12. CDR3 length equals 15 residues. The CDR3 loop is CASSESLGTALKAFF. DNA of the CDR3: TGTGCCAGCAGTGAATCGTTGGGGACAGCGCTTAAAGCTTTCTTT.

The V call is TRBV7-3, the J call TRBJ1-1; D not resolved. The germline V gene has CDR1 SGHTA and CDR2 FQGTGA. Trimming cost V 5 bases and J 1 base, with 8 bases left between them. The CDR3 length is 13 residues. CDR3 sequence: CASSVEGNTEAFF. Here the CDR3 DNA reads TGTGCCAGCAGCGTGGAGGGGAACACTGAAGCTTTCTTT.

This clone was recorded once. The genes are TRBV7-8 and TRBJ2-7; 7 bases match TRBD2. Trimming cost V 5 bases and J 9 bases; bases outside gene matches: 13. Germline lookup yields CDR1 SGHVS and CDR2 FQNEAQ. This CDR3 has 14 amino acids. The CDR3 region is CASSILRAGWGQYF. CDR3 coding DNA: TGTGCCAGCAGCATCCTGCGAGCGGGGTGGGGGCAGTACTTC.

This rearrangement joins TRBV7-9 to TRBJ2-1, with TRBD1 matching over 9 bases. The CDR3 has 15 amino acids. V was pared by 2 bases and J by 7 bases, with 6 bases of the junction left unmatched. Germline V CDR1 and CDR2: SEHNR, FQNEAQ (reference sequence). The CDR3 sequence is CASSLTQGAINEQFF. As DNA, the CDR3 is TGTGCCAGCAGCTTAACACAGGGGGCGATTAATGAGCAGTTCTTC.

This chain connects TRBV4-3 to TRBJ1-5; 9 positions agree with TRBD1. J gave up 6 bases and V 0 bases, and 9 bases lay outside the gene matches. Germline V CDR1 and CDR2: LGHNA, YSLEER. The CDR3 loop spans 17 amino acids. The CDR3 nucleotides are TGCGCCAGCAGCCAAGATCCCGGGACAGGGAACTTTCAGCCCCAGCATTTT. This gives the protein CASSQDPGTGNFQPQHF.

The V call is TRBV2, the J call TRBJ2-3; D is possibly TRBD1 (6 bases). Germline CDR1 and CDR2: SNHLY and FYNNEI. The CDR3 sequence is 12 residues long. V lost 4 bases and J lost 9, with 11 bases in between. CDR3 amino acids: CASSGGPGTQYF. The DNA of the CDR3 is TGTGCCAGCAGTGGGGGGCCGGGGACGCAGTATTTT.

This rearrangement joins TRBV6-1 to TRBJ1-1; 7 bases map to TRBD1. This CDR3 comprises 13 residues. Germline loops: CDR1 MNHNS, CDR2 SASEGT. J lost 4 bases, V lost 3 bases, and 2 bases had no gene match. CDR3 bases: TGTGCCAGCAGTGATAGGGGGCTCACTGAAGCTTTCTTT. Amino acid sequence: CASSDRGLTEAFF.

The chain joins TRBV28 to TRBJ1-1, with D perhaps matching TRBD1 (6 bases). Germline CDR1 is MDHEN and CDR2 is SYDVKM. The V and J ends lost 3 bases and 1 base respectively, with 21 bases between them. CDR3 length equals 18 residues. CDR3 in amino acids: CASSFSPLQGKENTEAFF. CDR3 DNA sequence: TGTGCCAGCAGTTTTAGCCCCCTACAGGGTAAGGAGAACACTGAAGCTTTCTTT. Combining the CDR3 with reference TRBV28 and TRBJ1-1 gives the whole variable domain DVKVTQSSRYLVKRTGEKVFLECVQDMDHENMFWYRQDPGLGLRLIYFSYDVKMKEKGDIPEGYSVSREKKERFSLILESASTNQTSMYLCASSFSPLQGKENTEAFFGQGTRLTVV.

V is TRBV11-2 and J is TRBJ2-5, with a tentative D call TRBD2 (6 bases). Germline V gene data show CDR1 as SGHAT and CDR2 as FQNNGV. The CDR3 is 15 residues long. Trimming left V 4 bases short and J 1 base short, with 13 bases between. The CDR3 reads CASSSGTGSQETQYF. CDR3 DNA sequence: TGTGCCAGCAGCTCCGGGACTGGATCCCAAGAGACCCAGTACTTC.

The V and J genes are TRBV25-1 and TRBJ2-3; weak D call: TRBD2 (5 bases). Germline assignment: CDR1 MGHDK and CDR2 SYGVNS. The CDR3 has 18 amino acids. V was pared by 5 bases and J by 0 bases, with 21 bases between. The DNA of the CDR3 is TGTGCCAGCAGTTCCCCGGGGAGCAGGTTTGTTAGCACAGATACGCAGTATTTT. It translates to CASSSPGSRFVSTDTQYF.

This chain links TRBV5-1 with TRBJ1-1, with 7 nucleotides matching TRBD1. The CDR3 loop spans 16 amino acids. CDR1 is SGHRS, CDR2 YFSETQ, per germline. The J segment lost 2 bases and the V segment lost 0 bases, leaving 7 bases of the junction unmatched. The CDR3 DNA follows: TGCGCCAGCAGCTTGGAGACAGGGCGGTCCAACACTGAAGCTTTCTTT. Protein: CASSLETGRSNTEAFF.

The V gene is TRBV6-5, the J gene TRBJ2-1; no clear D gene. The CDR3 consists of 16 residues. With 3 bases removed from V and 0 bases from J, the gap between germline ends came to 12 bases. The germline gives CDR1 MNHEY, CDR2 SVGAGI. Here the CDR3 reads CASSYLPESSYNEQFF. For the CDR3, the DNA is TGTGCCAGCAGTTATCTCCCGGAGAGCTCCTACAATGAGCAGTTCTTC.

The chain uses TRBV30 and TRBJ1-1; TRBD1 is a possible D gene (5 bases). The V gene's germline CDR1 is GTSNPN and CDR2 SVGIG (reference sequence). This CDR3 comprises 13 residues. The V and J ends lost 4 bases and 1 base respectively, with 10 bases between them. The CDR3 loop is CAWTGQGNTEAFF. The CDR3 nucleotides are TGTGCCTGGACTGGACAAGGGAACACTGAAGCTTTCTTT.

This chain links TRBV23-1 with TRBJ1-1; D is unclear. TRBV23-1 belongs to the ORF category, with a function that is uncertain. Trimming cost V 6 bases and J 2 bases, with 16 bases left between them. This CDR3 has 15 amino acids. The CDR3 DNA follows: TGCGCCAGCAGCCCGCCGGAGCGGGTTAACACTGAAGCTTTCTTT. This gives the protein CASSPPERVNTEAFF.

The rearrangement uses TRBV7-8 and TRBJ2-3, with 9 bases matching TRBD2. The CDR3 is 15 residues long. The junction had 6 bases not matched to a gene; V was cut back by 5 bases and J by 3 bases. CDR1 is SGHVS, CDR2 FQNEAQ, per germline. In DNA form, the CDR3 reads TGTGCCAGCAGCCGCGGGGGGGCGCATACAGATACGCAGTATTTT. Translating gives CASSRGGAHTDTQYF.

This rearrangement joins TRBV5-1 to TRBJ2-1; possibly TRBD2 for D (7 bases). The CDR3 contains 16 residues. Trimming left V 1 base short and J 5 bases short, with 16 bases between. Germline V gives CDR1 SGHRS, CDR2 YFSETQ. CDR3 protein: CASSLFGGASDNEQFF. In DNA form, the CDR3 reads TGCGCCAGCAGCTTGTTTGGGGGGGCTAGCGACAATGAGCAGTTCTTC.

This clone was counted between two and nine times. The chain joins TRBV19 to TRBJ2-3; 9 nucleotides line up with TRBD2. Germline V gives CDR1 LNHDA, CDR2 SQIVND (reference sequence). V was pared by 0 bases and J by 7 bases, with 8 bases of the junction left unmatched. CDR3 length: 16 amino acids. DNA for the CDR3: TGTGCCAGTAGTATAGATCGGGGGACTAGCTACAATACGCAGTATTTT. As protein: CASSIDRGTSYNTQYF. The full variable domain, its missing parts supplied by reference TRBV19 and TRBJ2-3, is DGGITQSPKYLFRKEGQNVTLSCEQNLNHDAMYWYRQDPGQGLRLIYYSQIVNDFQKGDIAEGYSVSREKKESFPLTVTSAQKNPTAFYLCASSIDRGTSYNTQYFGPGTRLTVL.